These T cell receptor beta chains were read from a single sample in a study of CD8 T cells in ankylosing spondylitis. TCRdb used MiXCR to reprocess the 5' RACE reads, holding one entry per CDR3 protein. The top ten clones hold 13% of a sample with about 400,000 distinct CDR3 sequences, 20% to 25% of them seen once. The material sequenced was blood, either unsorted or a sorted T cell fraction (not recorded which). The receptors were gathered from a male donor with ankylosing spondylitis or in good health (not recorded which). CDR3s include the opening cysteine and the closing phenylalanine or tryptophan. A D gene is named only where the DNA matches it firmly. Clone size, where shown, is once, few, many, or a class for clones that have expanded.

>few|TRBD2|TRBV28|TRBJ2-5
CASSLSASGGATETQYF
TGTGCCAGCAGTTTATCGGCCAGCGGGGGGGCGACGGAGACCCAGTACTTC
>.|.|TRBV27|TRBJ2-4
CASSLGGAVKNIQYF
TGTGCCAGCAGTTTAGGGGGGGCGGTCAAAAACATTCAGTACTTC
>.|TRBD1|TRBV9|TRBJ2-1
CASSVPGTGGRNEQFF
TGTGCCAGCAGCGTACCCGGGACAGGGGGCCGGAATGAGCAGTTCTTC
>.|.|TRBV29-1|TRBJ2-7
CSVAQWAAVGYEQYF
TGCAGCGTTGCACAGTGGGCCGCTGTCGGCTACGAGCAGTACTTC
>few|TRBD2|TRBV12-3/TRBV12-4|TRBJ2-5
CASSFTSGGAEETQYF
TGTGCCAGCAGTTTTACTAGCGGGGGGGCGGAGGAGACCCAGTACTTC
>.|TRBD2|TRBV15|TRBJ2-3
CATSRAGGGGTDTQYF
TGTGCCACCAGCAGAGCTGGCGGGGGGGGCACAGATACGCAGTATTTT
>few|.|TRBV7-3|TRBJ2-2
CASSLRTDTPPGELFF
TGTGCCAGCAGCTTACGGACAGACACCCCGCCCGGGGAGCTGTTTTTT
>few|.|TRBV3-1|TRBJ2-5
CASSQPLPETQYF
TGTGCCAGCAGCCAGCCTCTTCCAGAGACCCAGTACTTC
>.|.|TRBV21-1|TRBJ2-5
CASSKGSLGGAFQETQYF
TGTGCCAGCAGCAAAGGAAGCCTCGGGGGGGCTTTCCAAGAGACCCAGTACTTC
>few|.|TRBV11-1|TRBJ2-7
CASSLAKGTDSYEQYF
TGTGCCAGCAGCTTAGCGAAGGGGACGGATTCCTACGAGCAGTACTTC
>.|.|TRBV20-1|TRBJ1-1
CSARSGNTEAFF
TGCAGTGCTCGATCAGGGAACACTGAAGCTTTCTTT
>few|.|TRBV2|TRBJ2-2
CASRAVEAGRFAGELFF
TGTGCCAGCAGGGCCGTCGAGGCAGGTCGGTTTGCCGGGGAGCTGTTTTTT
>few|.|TRBV9|TRBJ2-3
CASSQGGAGDTQYF
TGTGCCAGCAGCCAGGGGGGGGCTGGAGATACGCAGTATTTT
>few|.|TRBV29-1|TRBJ2-7
CSVDDPWGDPYEQYF
TGCAGCGTTGACGACCCATGGGGCGACCCTTACGAGCAGTACTTC
>many|TRBD2|TRBV29-1|TRBJ2-2
CSVVRGGTGELFF
TGCAGCGTTGTCCGGGGGGGGACCGGGGAGCTGTTTTTT
>few|.|TRBV6-5|TRBJ2-7
CASSYSMTSYEQYF
TGTGCCAGCAGTTACTCGATGACAAGCTACGAGCAGTACTTC
>.|.|TRBV5-6|TRBJ1-1
CDSSLSAGMNTEAFF
TGTGACAGCAGCTTGAGTGCAGGGATGAACACTGAAGCTTTCTTT
>few|.|TRBV4-1|TRBJ1-1
CASSLTQTANTEAFF
TGCGCCAGCAGCCTAACCCAGACAGCGAACACTGAAGCTTTCTTT
>many|TRBD1|TRBV27|TRBJ2-1
CAREKGQGNDEQFF
TGTGCCAGAGAGAAGGGACAGGGGAATGATGAGCAGTTCTTC
>.|.|TRBV27|TRBJ2-7
CASSLLRHDTYEQYF
TGTGCCAGCAGTTTACTTCGGCACGATACCTACGAGCAGTACTTC
>.|TRBD1|TRBV20-1|TRBJ2-7
CSATRQGRWGEQYF
TGCAGTGCTACCCGACAGGGCCGTTGGGGCGAGCAGTACTTC
>.|.|TRBV4-1|TRBJ2-2
CASPPGGELFF
TGCGCCAGCCCACCCGGGGGGGAGCTGTTTTTT
>.|TRBD2|TRBV6-5|TRBJ2-3
CASSSSGGGLGTDTQYF
TGTGCCAGCAGTTCAAGCGGGGGGGGCTTGGGCACAGATACGCAGTATTTT
>once|TRBD1|TRBV20-1|TRBJ2-5
CSATEYTQGADETQYF
TGCAGTGCGACCGAGTACACACAGGGGGCTGACGAGACCCAGTACTTC
>few|.|TRBV20-1|TRBJ2-1
CSARVKSGNEQFF
TGCAGTGCTAGGGTGAAAAGCGGGAATGAGCAGTTCTTC
>.|.|TRBV11-2|TRBJ2-7
CASSLLQNEQYF
TGTGCCAGCAGCTTACTCCAGAACGAGCAGTACTTC
>.|.|TRBV29-1|TRBJ1-2
CSVEAPEDREAYGYTF
TGCAGCGTTGAAGCCCCGGAGGACAGAGAAGCTTATGGCTACACCTTC
>.|TRBD1|TRBV6-2/TRBV6-3|TRBJ2-3
CASSYPPGQGADTQYF
TGTGCCAGCAGTTACCCTCCGGGACAGGGGGCAGATACGCAGTATTTT
>few|.|TRBV20-1|TRBJ2-1
CSATRQEQIYNEQFF
TGCAGTGCTACCCGACAGGAACAGATATACAATGAGCAGTTCTTC
>many|.|TRBV12-3/TRBV12-4|TRBJ2-2
CASSLVRDLHTGELFF
TGTGCCAGCAGTTTAGTCCGGGACCTCCACACCGGGGAGCTGTTTTTT
>.|TRBD2|TRBV7-9|TRBJ2-1
CASRGIERGAYNEQFF
TGTGCCAGCAGGGGCATCGAGCGGGGGGCCTACAATGAGCAGTTCTTC